One and the same sample provided the 17 T cell receptor beta chains below, sequenced in a study of T cell responses to AZD1222 COVID-19 vaccine. Measured with immunoSEQ multiplex PCR; TCRdb has only the in-frame clones, and not every one. This repertoire shows 150,000 to 160,000 clones, 90% found once; its top ten account for about 19%. This sample comprised peripheral blood, obtained on day 0 of AZD1222 vaccination. These receptors all come from an adult in good health.

The chain recombines TRBV27 with TRBJ2-1; D gene unclear. In germline, CDR1 is MNHEY, CDR2 SMNVEV (reference sequence). The CDR3 loop spans 12 amino acids. V was trimmed by 7 bases and J by 3 bases, leaving 7 bases between them. The CDR3 region is CASTGDYNEQFF. The CDR3 coding sequence is TGTGCCAGCACCGGAGACTACAATGAGCAGTTCTTC.

The count of this clone is one. V is TRBV11-3 and J is TRBJ1-1; D is uncertain. This CDR3 is 14 amino acids long. The germline CDR1 and CDR2 sequences are SGHNT and YENEEA. V gave up 0 bases and J gave up 1 base, with 6 bases separating them. The CDR3 reads CASSLDGRNTEAFF. The CDR3 DNA is TGTGCCAGCAGCTTAGATGGGAGGAACACTGAAGCTTTCTTT.

The V call is TRBV25-1, the J call TRBJ1-1; 9 bases fit TRBD1. The ends lost 6 bases at V and 2 bases at J; junction bases unmatched: 7. The CDR3 extends over 15 amino acids. Germline values: CDR1 MGHDK, CDR2 SYGVNS. CDR3 in amino acids: CASRPRDRVNTEAFF. The CDR3 bases are TGTGCCAGCAGACCCCGGGACAGGGTAAACACTGAAGCTTTCTTT.

V usage is TRBV19 and J usage is TRBJ1-5; D is unclear. From germline, CDR1 is LNHDA and CDR2 SQIVND (reference sequence). The V end lost 5 bases, the J end lost 2 bases, and 13 bases lay between the germline ends. This CDR3 is 15 amino acids long. CDR3 amino acids: CASSFDGRGNQPQHF. CDR3 nucleotides: TGTGCCAGTAGTTTCGATGGTCGGGGCAATCAGCCCCAGCATTTT.

This chain links TRBV7-9 with TRBJ1-4; 8 nucleotides agree with TRBD1. The CDR3 length is 14 residues. The V and J ends lost 5 bases and 5 bases, in that order; junction bases with no gene match: 4. Per germline, CDR1 SEHNR and CDR2 FQNEAQ (reference sequence). The CDR3 spells CASSTRGRNEKLFF. CDR3 sequence (DNA): TGTGCCAGCAGCACCAGGGGGCGCAATGAAAAACTGTTTTTT.

The chain employs TRBV30 and TRBJ1-2; D is unclear. The CDR3 has 13 amino acids. Trimming pared 5 bases from V and 7 bases from J, leaving 17 bases between. The germline V gene has CDR1 GTSNPN and CDR2 SVGIG (reference sequence). For the CDR3, the DNA is TGTGCCTGGGACTCCGGACGGAGTGGTGGCTACACCTTC. This sequence encodes CAWDSGRSGGYTF.

The CDR3 region is CASSEALSWVEAFF. Written as DNA, the CDR3 is TGTGCCAGCAGTGAAGCCCTTTCATGGGTAGAAGCTTTCTTT. The chain links TRBV2 to TRBJ1-1; no definite D call. This CDR3 region has 14 residues. V was shortened by 0 bases and J by 8 bases, with 13 bases between the two germline ends. Germline V CDR1 and CDR2: SNHLY, FYNNEI.

The V call is TRBV28, the J call TRBJ1-5, with no clear D. Trimming left V 6 bases short and J 5 bases short, with 14 bases between. Germline V gene data show CDR1 as MDHEN and CDR2 as SYDVKM. The CDR3 runs 14 residues. The CDR3 sequence is CASSYREFYQPQHF. The CDR3 DNA is TGTGCCAGCAGCTACCGGGAGTTTTATCAGCCCCAGCATTTT.

The chain recombines TRBV13 with TRBJ2-5; no definite D call. V lost 5 bases and J 2 bases, leaving 15 bases between the germline ends. Germline values: CDR1 PRHDT, CDR2 FYEKMQ (reference sequence). This CDR3 region has 15 residues. The CDR3 protein is CASSPLGSPQETQYF. As DNA, the CDR3 is TGTGCCAGCAGCCCCTTGGGGTCCCCGCAAGAGACCCAGTACTTC.

The chain couples TRBV24-1 to TRBJ2-1, with 12 nucleotides matching TRBD2. The V and J ends lost 1 base and 4 bases, in that order; junction bases with no gene match: 4. The CDR3 consists of 17 residues. Per germline, CDR1 KGHDR and CDR2 SFDVKD. CDR3 sequence (DNA): TGTGCCACCAGTGATTTTAAAGGGACTAGCGGGTACAATGAGCAGTTCTTC. Protein product: CATSDFKGTSGYNEQFF.

The rearrangement uses TRBV2 and TRBJ1-5; no firm D call. The CDR3 runs to 13 residues. The germline V gene has CDR1 SNHLY and CDR2 FYNNEI. V was cut by 7 bases and J by 5 bases, with 12 bases left in between. The CDR3 DNA sequence: TGTGCCAGCATCGAGAGGAACGATCAGCCCCAGCATTTT. Translation gives CASIERNDQPQHF.

The chain has TRBV7-2 and TRBJ2-1; 7 bases agree with TRBD2. The V segment lost 6 bases and the J segment 10 bases; nucleotides outside the gene matches: 15. The CDR3 covers 15 residues. Per the germline V gene, CDR1 is SGHTA and CDR2 is FQGNSA. In DNA form, the CDR3 reads TGTGCCAGCAGATGGGGTAGCGGGCCCCCAGGGGAGCAGTTCTTC. Its protein is CASRWGSGPPGEQFF.

The table lists this clone with a count of one. The chain is built from TRBV2 and TRBJ1-4; D unresolved. Deletions cut 3 bases from V and 4 bases from J, with 12 bases between. Germline V CDR1 and CDR2: SNHLY, FYNNEI. The CDR3 contains 15 residues. This chain's CDR3 is CASSDRSRINEKLFF. The CDR3 DNA reads as TGTGCCAGCAGTGATAGGTCCCGGATTAATGAAAAACTGTTTTTT.

This clone has more than one count but fewer than ten. The chain joins TRBV7-8 to TRBJ1-1, with D possibly TRBD1 on 6 matching bases. The germline V and J ends were trimmed by 5 bases and 0 bases, with 13 bases remaining between them. Germline CDR1 reads SGHVS; CDR2 reads FQNEAQ. The CDR3 sequence is 15 residues long. CDR3 loop: CASSPVGGLNTEAFF. CDR3 DNA: TGTGCCAGCAGCCCAGTAGGGGGTTTGAACACTGAAGCTTTCTTT.

The CDR3 coding sequence is TGCAGTGCTAGTGGGGGGGGTACTGAAGCTTTCTTT. It specifies CSASGGGTEAFF. V and J are TRBV20-1 and TRBJ1-1; the D gene is possibly TRBD1 (5 bases). This CDR3 spans 12 amino acids. Per the germline V gene, CDR1 is DFQATT and CDR2 is SNEGSKA (reference sequence). V was shortened by 3 bases and J by 5 bases, with 10 bases between the two germline ends.

The chain recombines TRBV30 with TRBJ1-1, with D perhaps TRBD1 (5 bases). V was trimmed by 4 bases and J by 1 base, leaving 10 bases between them. This CDR3 is built from 13 residues. Per the germline V gene, CDR1 is GTSNPN and CDR2 is SVGIG (reference sequence). The CDR3 spells CAWKTDRNTEAFF. The CDR3 DNA sequence: TGTGCCTGGAAGACAGATCGGAACACTGAAGCTTTCTTT.

The rearrangement joins TRBV6-5 to TRBJ1-4; D remains ambiguous. CDR1 and CDR2 from the germline V gene are MNHEY and SVGAGI. V was shortened by 6 bases and J by 3 bases, with 11 bases between the two germline ends. The CDR3 consists of 14 residues. The CDR3 bases are TGTGCCAGCAGACCCTGGACCGCTAATGAAAAACTGTTTTTT. Its translation is CASRPWTANEKLFF.